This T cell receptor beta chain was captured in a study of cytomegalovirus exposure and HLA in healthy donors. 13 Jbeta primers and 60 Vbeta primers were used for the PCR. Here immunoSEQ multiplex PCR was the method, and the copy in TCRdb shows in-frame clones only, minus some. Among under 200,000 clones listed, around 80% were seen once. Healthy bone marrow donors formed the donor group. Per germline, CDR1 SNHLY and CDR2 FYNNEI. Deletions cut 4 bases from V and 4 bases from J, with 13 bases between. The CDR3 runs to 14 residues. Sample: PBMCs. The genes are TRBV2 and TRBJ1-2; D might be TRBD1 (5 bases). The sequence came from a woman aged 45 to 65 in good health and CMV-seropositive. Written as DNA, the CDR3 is TGTGCCAGCAGTGTCTCGGACACTATCTATGGCTACACCTTC. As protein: CASSVSDTIYGYTF. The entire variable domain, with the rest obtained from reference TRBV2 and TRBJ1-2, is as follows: EPEVTQTPSHQVTQMGQEVILRCVPISNHLYFYWYRQILGQKVEFLVSFYNNEISEKSEIFDDQFSVERPDGSNFTLKIRSTKLEDSAMYFCASSVSDTIYGYTFGSGTRLTVV.